The T cell receptor beta chain described here comes from a study of CD8 T cells in Susac syndrome. A quantity of 0.5 to 1 ug RNA underwent reverse transcription using random hexamers. TCRdb re-analysed the immunoSEQ multiplex PCR reads in MiXCR, keeping a single row per CDR3 protein. The repertoire includes around 200,000 distinct CDR3 sequences, approximately 95% of them detected once, and 0.082% sits in the top ten. Trimming removed 4 bases from V and 4 bases from J; junction bases left unmatched: 12. This CDR3 spans 16 amino acids. Germline V gene sequence: CDR1 SGDLS, CDR2 YYNGEE. V is TRBV9 and J is TRBJ1-2, with 8 nucleotides matching TRBD1. Source material: CD4+ T cells from PBMCs. This TCR was sampled from a human donor with multiple sclerosis. CDR3 sequence reads: CASSKRQGKETYGYTF. CDR3 sequence (DNA): TGTGCCAGCAGCAAACGACAGGGGAAGGAAACCTATGGCTACACCTTC.